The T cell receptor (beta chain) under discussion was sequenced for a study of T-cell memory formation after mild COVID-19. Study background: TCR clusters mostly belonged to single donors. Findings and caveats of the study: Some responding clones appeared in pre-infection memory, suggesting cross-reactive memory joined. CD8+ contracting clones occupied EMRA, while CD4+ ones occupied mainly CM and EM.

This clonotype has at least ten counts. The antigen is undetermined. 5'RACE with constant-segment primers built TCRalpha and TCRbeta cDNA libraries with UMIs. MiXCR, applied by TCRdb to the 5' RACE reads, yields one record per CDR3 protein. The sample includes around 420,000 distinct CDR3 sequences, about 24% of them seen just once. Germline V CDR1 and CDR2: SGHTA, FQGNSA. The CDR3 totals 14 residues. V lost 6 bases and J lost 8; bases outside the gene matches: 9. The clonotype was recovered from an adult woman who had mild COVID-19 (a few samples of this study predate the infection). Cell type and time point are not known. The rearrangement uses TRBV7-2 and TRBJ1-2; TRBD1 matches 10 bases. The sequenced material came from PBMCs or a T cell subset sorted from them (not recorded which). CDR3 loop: CASSSGTGDRGYTF. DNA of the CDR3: TGTGCCAGCAGTTCCGGGACAGGGGATCGGGGCTACACCTTC.